This is a list of T cell receptor beta chains from one sample in a study of memory CD4+ T cells and cytomegalovirus serostatus. The assay was immunoSEQ multiplex PCR, and TCRdb's table has in-frame clones only and misses some. In the table there are 80,000 to 100,000 clones, roughly 80% of which are singletons. Sequenced sample: memory CD4+ T cells from blood. The receptors were sampled from an adult in good health and CMV-seropositive. CDR3s include the opening cysteine and the closing phenylalanine or tryptophan. Each record gives: clone size, V gene, D gene, J gene, CDR3 protein, CDR3 DNA. The D gene is left open where the match is weak. Where a row states a size, it is once, few, many or the class of an expanded clone; other rows omit it.

-	TRBV27	TRBD1	TRBJ1-4	CASSRKTGVATNEKLFF	TGTGCCAGCAGTCGAAAGACAGGGGTTGCAACTAATGAAAAACTGTTTTTT
-	TRBV11-3	-	TRBJ2-7	CASSLDGLTYEQYF	TGTGCCAGCAGCTTAGATGGGCTCACCTACGAGCAGTACTTC
-	TRBV29-1	TRBD1	TRBJ2-7	CSVDRQGDNEQYF	TGCAGCGTCGATCGACAGGGGGATAACGAGCAGTACTTC
medium-sized	TRBV27	-	TRBJ2-3	CASSPQGNTQYF	TGTGCCAGCAGTCCGCAGGGGAATACGCAGTATTTT
-	TRBV11-3	-	TRBJ2-4	CAGNIRGLAKNIQYF	TGTGCCGGTAATATCAGGGGTCTAGCCAAAAACATTCAGTACTTC
-	TRBV18	TRBD1	TRBJ1-2	CASSPRQGDGGYTF	TGTGCCAGCTCACCCCGCCAGGGGGACGGTGGCTACACCTTC
few	TRBV29-1	TRBD1	TRBJ1-4	CSAWDSSNEKLFF	TGCAGCGCATGGGACAGCTCTAATGAAAAACTGTTTTTT
-	TRBV27	-	TRBJ1-1	CASSSGESF	TGTGCCAGCAGTTCTGGGGAGAGCTTT
-	TRBV20-1	-	TRBJ2-5	CSADRETQYF	TGCAGTGCCGACCGAGAGACCCAGTACTTC
once	TRBV28	TRBD2	TRBJ2-7	CASSPLGLDFYEQYF	TGTGCCAGCAGTCCACTGGGACTAGATTTCTACGAGCAGTACTTC
-	TRBV30	-	TRBJ2-2	CAWSRASGELFF	TGTGCCTGGAGCAGGGCGTCCGGGGAGCTGTTTTTT
-	TRBV18	-	TRBJ1-2	CASSPPGRIYGYTF	TGTGCCAGCTCACCACCGGGCAGAATCTATGGCTACACCTTC
-	TRBV18	-	TRBJ2-5	CASSPRTGVGETQYF	TGTGCCAGCTCGCCAAGGACGGGAGTCGGAGAGACCCAGTACTTC
-	TRBV7-8	TRBD2	TRBJ2-5	CASSLGGTSGSGETQYF	TGTGCCAGCAGCTTAGGGGGGACTAGCGGGAGCGGAGAGACCCAGTACTTC
-	TRBV2	TRBD1	TRBJ2-3	CASSKNTGVGDTQYF	TGTGCCAGCAGTAAAAACACAGGGGTCGGTGATACGCAGTATTTT
-	TRBV27	-	TRBJ2-5	CASSSKLGGYIETQYF	TGTGCCAGCAGTTCAAAGTTGGGAGGTTATATTGAGACCCAGTACTTC
-	TRBV18	TRBD2	TRBJ2-3	CASSPRVGTNGDTQYF	TGTGCCAGCTCACCACGTGTCGGGACTAATGGTGATACGCAGTATTTT
-	TRBV30	TRBD1	TRBJ1-2	CAWSSEGAYGYTF	TGTGCCTGGAGTAGTGAGGGGGCCTATGGCTACACCTTC
-	TRBV9	-	TRBJ1-1	CASSVRGDTEAFF	TGTGCCAGCAGCGTTAGGGGGGACACTGAAGCTTTCTTT
-	TRBV7-8	-	TRBJ1-5	CASSLGAGNDQPQHF	TGTGCCAGCAGCTTAGGGGCAGGGAACGATCAGCCCCAGCATTTT
-	TRBV9	-	TRBJ2-3	CASSFMEADTQYF	TGTGCCAGCAGCTTTATGGAGGCAGATACGCAGTATTTT
-	TRBV28	-	TRBJ2-7	CASSLANAYEQYF	TGTGCCAGCAGTTTAGCGAATGCCTACGAGCAGTACTTC
-	TRBV7-3	TRBD1	TRBJ2-1	CASSVDRGWGNEQFF	TGTGCCAGCAGCGTGGACAGGGGATGGGGTAATGAGCAGTTCTTC
-	TRBV4-1	-	TRBJ1-5	CASRHTQRANQPQHF	TGCGCCAGCAGACATACCCAGAGGGCCAATCAGCCCCAGCATTTT
-	TRBV7-9	-	TRBJ1-3	CASSLWGGDSGNTIYF	TGTGCCAGCAGCTTATGGGGGGGAGACTCTGGAAACACCATATATTTT
-	TRBV5-6	-	TRBJ1-1	CASNLRGAYAKAFF	TGTGCCAGCAACTTGAGGGGCGCGTATGCTAAAGCTTTCTTT